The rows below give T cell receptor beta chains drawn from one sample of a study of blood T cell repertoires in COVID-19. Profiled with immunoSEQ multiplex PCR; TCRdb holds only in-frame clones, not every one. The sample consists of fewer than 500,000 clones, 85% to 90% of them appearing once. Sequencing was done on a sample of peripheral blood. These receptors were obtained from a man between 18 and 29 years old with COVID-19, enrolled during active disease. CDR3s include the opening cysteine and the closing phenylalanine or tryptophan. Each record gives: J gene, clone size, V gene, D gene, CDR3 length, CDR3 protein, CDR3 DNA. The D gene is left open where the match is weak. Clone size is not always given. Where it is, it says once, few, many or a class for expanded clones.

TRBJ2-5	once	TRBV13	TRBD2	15	CASSLGGSGGETQYF	TGTGCCAGCAGCTTAGGCGGGAGCGGGGGGGAGACCCAGTACTTC
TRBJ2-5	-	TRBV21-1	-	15	CASSEKTGGLETQYF	TGTGCCAGCAGCGAAAAGACAGGGGGCCTAGAGACCCAGTACTTC
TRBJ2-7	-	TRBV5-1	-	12	CASSTSSYEQYF	TGCGCCAGCAGCACGAGCTCCTACGAGCAGTACTTC
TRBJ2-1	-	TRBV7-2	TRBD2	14	CASSLMSGGREQFF	TGTGCCAGCAGCTTAATGAGCGGGGGGCGTGAGCAGTTCTTC
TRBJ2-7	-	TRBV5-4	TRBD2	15	CASSSSSGRLYEQYF	TGTGCCAGCAGCTCTTCTAGCGGGAGGCTGTACGAGCAGTACTTC
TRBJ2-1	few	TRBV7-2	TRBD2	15	CASSRTSGHYNEQFF	TGTGCCAGCAGCCGCACTAGCGGGCATTACAATGAGCAGTTCTTC
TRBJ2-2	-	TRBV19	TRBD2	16	CASRLSGISNTGELFF	TGTGCCAGCCGACTCAGCGGGATCTCGAACACCGGGGAGCTGTTTTTT
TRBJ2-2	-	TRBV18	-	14	CASSAGGSAWELFF	TGTGCCAGCTCAGCAGGCGGGTCCGCCTGGGAGCTGTTTTTT
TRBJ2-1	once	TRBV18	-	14	CASSPTGGIHEQFF	TGTGCCAGCTCACCCACTGGAGGAATCCATGAGCAGTTCTTC
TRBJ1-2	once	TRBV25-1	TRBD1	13	CASSEWTGSGYTF	TGTGCCAGCAGTGAATGGACAGGGAGTGGCTACACCTTC
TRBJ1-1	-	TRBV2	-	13	CASRATVYTEAFF	TGTGCCAGCAGGGCGACTGTTTACACTGAAGCTTTCTTT
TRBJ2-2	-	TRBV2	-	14	CASGKQGGSGELFF	TGTGCCAGCGGAAAACAGGGAGGGAGCGGGGAGCTGTTTTTT
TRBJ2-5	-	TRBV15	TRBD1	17	CATSRGLPQGSGETQYF	TGTGCCACCAGCAGAGGTCTACCACAGGGGTCGGGGGAGACCCAGTACTTC
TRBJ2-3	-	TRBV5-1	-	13	CASGFTGTDTQYF	TGCGCCAGCGGCTTTACGGGGACAGATACGCAGTATTTT
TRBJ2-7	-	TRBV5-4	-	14	CASSMGAGPYEQYF	TGTGCCAGCAGCATGGGGGCAGGGCCCTACGAGCAGTACTTC
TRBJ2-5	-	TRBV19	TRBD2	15	CASSIGLAGQETQYF	TGTGCCAGTAGTATTGGACTAGCGGGCCAAGAGACCCAGTACTTC
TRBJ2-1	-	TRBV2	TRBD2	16	CASSDWFSGSADEQFF	TGTGCCAGCAGTGATTGGTTTAGCGGGAGTGCAGATGAGCAGTTCTTC
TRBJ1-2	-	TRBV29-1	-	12	CSVFTGIYGYTF	TGCAGCGTATTTACCGGGATATATGGCTACACCTTC
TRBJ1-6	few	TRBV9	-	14	CASSVARNNSPLHF	TGTGCCAGCAGCGTAGCTAGGAATAATTCACCCCTCCACTTT
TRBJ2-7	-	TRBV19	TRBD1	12	CSSRTGLYEQYF	TGCTCCTCGAGGACAGGGCTCTACGAGCAGTACTTC
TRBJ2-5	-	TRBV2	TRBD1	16	CASRRRTGGFQETQYF	TGTGCCAGCCGACGACGGACAGGGGGCTTCCAAGAGACCCAGTACTTC
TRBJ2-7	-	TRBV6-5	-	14	CASSYSSGFDEQYF	TGTGCCAGCAGTTACTCGTCAGGGTTCGACGAGCAGTACTTC
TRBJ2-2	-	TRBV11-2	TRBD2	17	CASSRVLAGVSTGELFF	TGTGCCAGCAGCCGGGTTCTAGCGGGGGTTAGCACCGGGGAGCTGTTTTTT
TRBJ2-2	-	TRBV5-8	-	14	CASSLRGTVRELFF	TGTGCCAGCAGCTTGCGGGGGACTGTCCGGGAGCTGTTTTTT
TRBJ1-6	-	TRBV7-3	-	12	CASSSPQGLLHF	TGTGCCAGCAGCTCTCCCCAGGGATTACTCCACTTT
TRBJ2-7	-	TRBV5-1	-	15	CASSLGEEPTYEQYF	TGCGCCAGCAGCTTGGGGGAGGAGCCCACCTACGAGCAGTACTTC
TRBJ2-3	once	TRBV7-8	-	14	CASSLVQGEDTQYF	TGTGCCAGCAGCTTAGTACAGGGCGAAGATACGCAGTATTTT
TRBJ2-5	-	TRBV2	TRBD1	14	CASRGDSLQETQYF	TGTGCCAGCAGGGGGGACAGCTTACAAGAGACCCAGTACTTC
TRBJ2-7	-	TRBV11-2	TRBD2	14	CASSFSPGGHEQYF	TGTGCCAGCAGCTTTTCCCCGGGAGGGCACGAGCAGTACTTC
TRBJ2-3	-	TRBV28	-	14	CASSSANVLDTQYF	TGTGCCAGCAGCTCCGCTAACGTCCTGGATACGCAGTATTTT
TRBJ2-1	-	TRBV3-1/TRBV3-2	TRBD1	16	CASSQVWDSSYNEQFF	TGTGCCAGCAGCCAAGTATGGGACAGTTCTTACAATGAGCAGTTCTTC
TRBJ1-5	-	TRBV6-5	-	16	CASSYSRQYSNQPQHF	TGTGCCAGCAGTTACTCGCGGCAGTATAGCAATCAGCCCCAGCATTTT
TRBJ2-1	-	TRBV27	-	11	CASFDGHEQFF	TGTGCCAGCTTCGATGGGCATGAGCAGTTCTTC
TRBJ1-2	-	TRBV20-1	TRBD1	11	CSAMTGNGYTF	TGCAGTGCTATGACAGGGAATGGCTACACCTTC
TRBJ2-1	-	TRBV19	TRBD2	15	CASSESGGPGNEQFF	TGTGCCAGTAGTGAATCGGGGGGGCCGGGGAATGAGCAGTTCTTC
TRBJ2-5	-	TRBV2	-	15	CASSESSAAHAAQYF	TGTGCCAGCAGTGAGTCATCCGCGGCCCACGCGGCCCAGTACTTC
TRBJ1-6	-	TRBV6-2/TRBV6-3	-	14	CASSPTDSRSALHF	TGTGCCAGCAGCCCCACGGACAGCCGGTCAGCCCTCCACTTT
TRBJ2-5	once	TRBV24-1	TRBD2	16	CATSDPGLAGIETQYF	TGTGCCACCAGTGACCCCGGACTAGCGGGTATAGAGACCCAGTACTTC
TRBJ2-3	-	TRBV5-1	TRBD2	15	CASSSGLAGSDTQYF	TGCGCCAGCAGCTCGGGACTAGCGGGATCAGATACGCAGTATTTT
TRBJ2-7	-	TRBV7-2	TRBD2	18	CASSSKPGLAGYPLKQYF	TGTGCCAGCAGCTCAAAACCGGGACTAGCGGGTTACCCCTTGAAGCAGTACTTC
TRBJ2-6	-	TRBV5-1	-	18	CASSPDVGGPTGANVLTF	TGCGCCAGCAGCCCCGACGTCGGGGGGCCAACTGGGGCCAACGTCCTGACTTTC
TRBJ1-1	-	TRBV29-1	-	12	CSVVGGNTEAFF	TGCAGCGTTGTGGGGGGGAACACTGAAGCTTTCTTT
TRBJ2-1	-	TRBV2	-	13	CASSWGLAGEQFF	TGTGCCAGCAGTTGGGGTCTAGCTGGTGAGCAGTTCTTC
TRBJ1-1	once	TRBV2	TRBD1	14	CASSPGGSGTEAFF	TGTGCCAGCAGCCCAGGGGGGTCAGGCACTGAAGCTTTCTTT
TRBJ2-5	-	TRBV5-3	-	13	CARSEEGLETQYF	TGTGCCAGAAGCGAAGAGGGTTTAGAGACCCAGTACTTC
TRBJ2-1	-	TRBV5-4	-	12	CASSQGGYEQFF	TGTGCCAGCAGCCAGGGAGGCTATGAGCAGTTCTTC
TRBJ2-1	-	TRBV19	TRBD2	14	CASKGGLEYNEQFF	TGTGCCAGTAAAGGGGGACTAGAGTACAATGAGCAGTTCTTC
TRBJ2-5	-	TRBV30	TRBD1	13	CALRQGTQETQYF	TGTGCCTTAAGACAGGGGACCCAAGAGACCCAGTACTTC
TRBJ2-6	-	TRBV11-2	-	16	CASSLASYTGANVLTF	TGTGCCAGCAGCTTAGCTAGCTATACCGGGGCCAACGTCCTGACTTTC